These 16 T cell receptor beta chains came from one sample sequenced in a study of cytomegalovirus exposure and HLA in healthy donors. The study ran its PCR with 60 Vbeta and 13 Jbeta primers. Clones were sequenced by immunoSEQ multiplex PCR, and TCRdb holds only the in-frame ones, with some missing. The sample shows 150,000 to 200,000 clones, approximately 77% of them seen only once. Sequenced sample: PBMCs. The receptor set was obtained from a man aged 50-59 years in good health and CMV-seropositive.

This clone was picked up a small number of times. V and J are TRBV19 and TRBJ2-2; D uncertain. CDR3 length equals 14 residues. Trimming removed 3 bases from V and 6 bases from J, with 11 bases in between. CDR1 is LNHDA and CDR2 is SQIVND in the germline V gene (reference sequence). CDR3: CASSMATDAGELFF. In nucleotides, the CDR3 is TGTGCCAGTAGTATGGCCACCGATGCCGGGGAGCTGTTTTTT. Together with reference TRBV19 and TRBJ2-2, the CDR3 gives the full variable domain: DGGITQSPKYLFRKEGQNVTLSCEQNLNHDAMYWYRQDPGQGLRLIYYSQIVNDFQKGDIAEGYSVSREKKESFPLTVTSAQKNPTAFYLCASSMATDAGELFFGEGSRLTVL.

This rearrangement joins TRBV5-6 to TRBJ1-2, with 9 bases lining up with TRBD1. V dropped 0 bases and J dropped 6; count of bases not matched to a gene: 3. The CDR3 runs to 14 residues. From germline, CDR1 is SGHDT and CDR2 YYEEEE. In DNA form, the CDR3 reads TGTGCCAGCAGCTTGGACAGGGGGCGGAATGGCTACACCTTC. Translation: CASSLDRGRNGYTF.

The chain links TRBV18 to TRBJ1-1, with TRBD1 as a possible D gene (6 bases). V was cut by 3 bases and J by 5 bases, with 16 bases left in between. This CDR3 comprises 15 residues. Germline CDR1 and CDR2: KGHSH and LQKENI. The CDR3 is CASSPTGRGGTEAFF. The CDR3 DNA is TGTGCCAGCTCACCCACGGGCAGGGGAGGGACTGAAGCTTTCTTT.

The chain recombines TRBV27 with TRBJ2-7; TRBD2 matches 8 bases. V lost 8 bases and J lost 1; bases outside the gene matches: 13. The CDR3 runs 16 residues. Germline-derived CDR1 and CDR2 are MNHEY and SMNVEV (reference sequence). For the CDR3, the DNA is TGTGCCAGCGGACTCCTTCGGGGGGGCTTTTCCTACGAGCAGTACTTC. Translating it yields CASGLLRGGFSYEQYF.

This clone was found a few times. The genes are TRBV10-3 and TRBJ1-3; TRBD1 might be the D (5 bases). CDR3 length equals 15 residues. V shed 7 bases and J shed 2 bases, with 15 bases lying between them. Germline CDR1 is ENHRY and CDR2 is SYGVKD. The CDR3 DNA is TGTGCCATCAACCAGGGTCAACCCCCTGGAAACACCATATATTTT. Its translation: CAINQGQPPGNTIYF.

The V and J genes are TRBV7-2 and TRBJ2-1, with TRBD2 identical over 8 bases. Germline trimming cut 5 bases from V and 0 bases from J; bases unmatched to any gene: 6. CDR3 size: 16 residues. CDR1 is SGHTA, CDR2 FQGNSA, per germline. CDR3 nucleotide sequence: TGTGCCAGCAGCCCTAGCGGGCGATACTCCTACAATGAGCAGTTCTTC. It translates to CASSPSGRYSYNEQFF. The whole variable domain, remainder taken from reference TRBV7-2 and TRBJ2-1, is GAGVSQSPSNKVTEKGKDVELRCDPISGHTALYWYRQSLGQGLEFLIYFQGNSAPDKSGLPSDRFSAERTGGSVSTLTIQRTQQEDSAVYLCASSPSGRYSYNEQFFGPGTRLTVL.

The V gene is TRBV25-1, the J gene TRBJ2-2; 7 bases fit TRBD2. The CDR3 is made up of 14 amino acids. The ends lost 6 bases at V and 6 bases at J; junction bases unmatched: 7. CDR1 is MGHDK, CDR2 SYGVNS, per germline. The CDR3 spells CASSRLAVAGELFF. In DNA, the CDR3 is TGTGCCAGCAGCAGACTAGCTGTGGCCGGGGAGCTGTTTTTT.

The V call is TRBV7-6, the J call TRBJ2-7; 15 bases fit TRBD2. The V gene's germline CDR1 is SGHVS and CDR2 FNYEAQ. The V gene end was trimmed by 0 bases and the J gene end by 0 bases; junction bases not matched to a gene: 6. The CDR3 loop spans 19 amino acids. The CDR3 nucleotides read TGTGCCAGCAGCTTAGCGTATCGGACTAGCGGGGGGGACTCCTACGAGCAGTACTTC. Protein product: CASSLAYRTSGGDSYEQYF.

This clone has just one count. This chain links TRBV4-1 with TRBJ2-2; 8 nucleotides match TRBD1. The CDR3 extends over 15 amino acids. CDR1 and CDR2 from the germline V gene are MGHRA and YSYEKL. V gave up 5 bases and J gave up 7 bases; unmatched junction bases: 9. The CDR3 spells CASSERIRGRGELFF. The CDR3 bases are TGCGCCAGCAGCGAACGCATCAGGGGGCGCGGGGAGCTGTTTTTT.

This chain joins TRBV6-5 and TRBJ2-7, with 8 bases that match TRBD2. Trimming at V came to 1 base and at J to 0 bases, leaving 5 bases not matched to a gene. The CDR3 totals 16 residues. In germline, CDR1 is MNHEY, CDR2 SVGAGI. The CDR3 protein is CASSYFPAGDSYEQYF. CDR3 sequence (DNA): TGTGCCAGCAGTTACTTTCCAGCGGGGGACTCCTACGAGCAGTACTTC.

This sequence joins TRBV7-2 and TRBJ2-2; 10 bases align to TRBD2. Germline-derived CDR1 and CDR2 are SGHTA and FQGNSA. Trimming removed 6 bases from V and 6 bases from J; junction bases left unmatched: 10. This CDR3 spans 16 amino acids. CDR3 sequence reads: CASSRTLAGIAGELFF. The CDR3 DNA is TGTGCCAGCAGTCGAACACTAGCGGGGATAGCCGGGGAGCTGTTTTTT.

The rearrangement joins TRBV7-2 to TRBJ1-5; no clear D gene. This CDR3 has 15 amino acids. The V and J ends lost 1 base and 1 base respectively, with 8 bases between them. Germline loops: CDR1 SGHTA, CDR2 FQGNSA. The chain's CDR3 is CASSLGSRSNQPQHF. The CDR3 nucleotides read TGTGCCAGCAGCTTAGGCTCGAGGAGCAATCAGCCCCAGCATTTT.

The chain couples TRBV2 to TRBJ2-7; weak D call: TRBD1 (5 bases). CDR1 and CDR2 (germline): SNHLY, FYNNEI. V was cut by 3 bases and J by 0 bases, with 15 bases left in between. The CDR3 length is 16 residues. The DNA for the CDR3 is TGTGCCAGCAGTGAGGTCGGACCAGGGAACTCCTACGAGCAGTACTTC. Encoded protein: CASSEVGPGNSYEQYF. The full variable domain, rest sourced from reference TRBV2 and TRBJ2-7, is EPEVTQTPSHQVTQMGQEVILRCVPISNHLYFYWYRQILGQKVEFLVSFYNNEISEKSEIFDDQFSVERPDGSNFTLKIRSTKLEDSAMYFCASSEVGPGNSYEQYFGPGTRLTVT.

The table lists this clone with a few counts. The CDR3 DNA sequence: TGTGCCAGCAGCAAAAACCACAGGGGTTTCTACGAGCAGTACTTC. It specifies CASSKNHRGFYEQYF. The rearrangement joins TRBV11-2 to TRBJ2-7; TRBD1 matches 7 bases. The CDR3 has 15 residues. Trimming removed 5 bases from V and 3 bases from J; junction bases left unmatched: 10. From germline, CDR1 is SGHAT and CDR2 FQNNGV.

J is TRBJ2-7 and V is TRBV18; D gene unclear. Trimming cost V 6 bases and J 4 bases, with 4 bases left between them. CDR1 is KGHSH, CDR2 LQKENI, per germline. The CDR3 runs 10 residues. The CDR3 reads CASSPYEQYF. The CDR3 nucleotides are TGTGCCAGCTCTCCGTACGAGCAGTACTTC.

The chain has TRBV14 and TRBJ2-7, with 13 bases matching TRBD2. CDR3 length equals 16 residues. The V and J ends lost 4 bases and 2 bases, in that order; junction bases with no gene match: 5. Germline loops: CDR1 SGHDN, CDR2 FVKESK. DNA for the CDR3: TGTGCCAGCAGCCTTGCCGGGACTAGCGGGACCTACGAGCAGTACTTC. Its protein is CASSLAGTSGTYEQYF.